What follows is one T cell receptor (beta chain) and its context. Antigen unknown. The sample is drawn from a study of CD8 T cells in ankylosing spondylitis. Notes on the study in general: Clones linked with disease were CD8+ and fairly uncommon in the peripheral blood. Roughly 8 highly homologous variants made up a TCR beta motif that seemed to typify ankylosing spondylitis blood. Existing reports had already noted some motif variants in reactive arthritis synovial fluid and blood. Disease-linked clones reportedly concentrated significantly in matched ankylosing spondylitis synovial fluid.

Libraries of TCR beta came from quantitative 5'-RACE with molecular barcodes. TCRdb ran MiXCR on the 5' RACE reads and lists one entry per CDR3 protein. The sample has 450,000 or so distinct CDR3 sequences; 25% to 30% are singletons. This receptor was identified in a male donor with ankylosing spondylitis. Sequencing was carried out using blood, either unsorted or a sorted T cell fraction (not recorded which).

The chain's CDR3 is CSALDPRGSYNEQFF. In DNA, the CDR3 is TGCAGTGCCCTGGACCCTCGGGGTTCCTACAATGAGCAGTTCTTC. The V and J genes are TRBV20-1 and TRBJ2-1; TRBD2 is a possible D gene (5 bases). CDR1 is DFQATT and CDR2 is SNEGSKA in the germline V gene (reference sequence). The CDR3 loop spans 15 amino acids. Trimming took 6 bases from V and 1 from J, leaving 16 bases between them.